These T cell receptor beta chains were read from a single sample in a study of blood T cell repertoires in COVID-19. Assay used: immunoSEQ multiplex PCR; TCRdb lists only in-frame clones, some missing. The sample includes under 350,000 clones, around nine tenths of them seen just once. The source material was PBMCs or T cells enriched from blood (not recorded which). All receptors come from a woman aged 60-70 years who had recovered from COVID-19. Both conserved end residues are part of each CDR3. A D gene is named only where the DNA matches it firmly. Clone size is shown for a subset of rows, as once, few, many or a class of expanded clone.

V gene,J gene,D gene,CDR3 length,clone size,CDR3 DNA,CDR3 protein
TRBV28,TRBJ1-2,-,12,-,TGTGCCAGCAGTCCCCTTAATGGGGCTGGCACCTTC,CASSPLNGAGTF
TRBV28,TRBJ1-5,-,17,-,TGTGCCAGCAGTTTATCGGGGGGCAGAAGGAGCAATCAGCCCCAGCATTTT,CASSLSGGRRSNQPQHF
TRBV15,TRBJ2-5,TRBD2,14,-,TGTGCCACCAGCAGAGATGGGACTAGCGAGACCCAGTACTTC,CATSRDGTSETQYF
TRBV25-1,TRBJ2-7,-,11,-,TGTGCCAGCAGTGGTTACTACGAGCAGTACTTC,CASSGYYEQYF
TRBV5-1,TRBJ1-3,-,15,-,TGCGCCAGCAGCGCGGACAGACTCTCTGGAAACACCATATATTTT,CASSADRLSGNTIYF
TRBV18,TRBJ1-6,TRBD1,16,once,TGTGCCAGCTCACCTTCGGGACAGGAGCTTAATTCACCCCTCCACTTT,CASSPSGQELNSPLHF
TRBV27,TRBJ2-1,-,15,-,TGTGCCAGCAGTCCGACTCTCCGGGACTACAATGAGCAGTTCTTC,CASSPTLRDYNEQFF
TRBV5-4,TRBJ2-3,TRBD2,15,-,TGTGCCAGCAGCTTGACTAGCGGGGCCACAGATACGCAGTATTTT,CASSLTSGATDTQYF
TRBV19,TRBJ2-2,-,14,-,TGTGCCAGTAGTAGCAGGGCCGGGACCGGGGAGCTGTTTTTT,CASSSRAGTGELFF
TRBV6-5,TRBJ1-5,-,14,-,TGTGCCAGCAGTTTGGGCCGTAGCAATCAGCCCCAGCATTTT,CASSLGRSNQPQHF
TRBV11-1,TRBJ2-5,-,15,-,TGTGCCAGCAGCTTCTCTGTAGGGGAACAAGAGACCCAGTACTTC,CASSFSVGEQETQYF
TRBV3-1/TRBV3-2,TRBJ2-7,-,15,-,TGTGCCAGCAGCCAGGGCCAGGGGAGCTCCTACGAGCAGTACTTC,CASSQGQGSSYEQYF
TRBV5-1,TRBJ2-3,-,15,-,TGCGCCAGCAGCATACAGGGTGGGAGCACAGATACGCAGTATTTT,CASSIQGGSTDTQYF
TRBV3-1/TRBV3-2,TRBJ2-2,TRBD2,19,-,TGTGCCAGCAGCCAAGCGGGACTAGCGGTCCCCGGAAGTACCGGGGAGCTGTTTTTT,CASSQAGLAVPGSTGELFF
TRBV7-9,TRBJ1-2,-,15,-,TGTGCCAGCAGCCCCGGGGTTCTCTCTAACTATGGCTACACCTTC,CASSPGVLSNYGYTF
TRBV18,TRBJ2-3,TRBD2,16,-,TGTGCCAGCTCATTTACTAGCGGGGGACCCACAGATACGCAGTATTTT,CASSFTSGGPTDTQYF
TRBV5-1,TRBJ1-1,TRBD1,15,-,TGCGCCAGCAGCCATCCGGGACAGCTGAACACTGAAGCTTTCTTT,CASSHPGQLNTEAFF
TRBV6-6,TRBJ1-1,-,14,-,TGTGCCAGCACTCCAGGGAATCGGGACACTGAAGCTTTCTTT,CASTPGNRDTEAFF
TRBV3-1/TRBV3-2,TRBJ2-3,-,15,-,TGTGCCAGCAGCCAAGACCCCAGAAGCACAGATACGCAGTATTTT,CASSQDPRSTDTQYF
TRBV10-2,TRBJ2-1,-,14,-,TGCGCCACCTCGAAAGGCGGGGCCTACAATGAGCAGTTCTTC,CATSKGGAYNEQFF
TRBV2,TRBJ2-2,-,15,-,TGTGCCAGCAGTAGAAGGCGGGAACGGGCCGGGGAGCTGTTTTTT,CASSRRRERAGELFF
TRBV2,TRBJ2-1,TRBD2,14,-,TGTGCCAGCGGGTGGGGGACTAGAGAAGATGAGCAGTTCTTC,CASGWGTREDEQFF